This T cell receptor beta chain is drawn from a study of cytomegalovirus exposure and HLA in healthy donors. PCR was performed using 60 Vbeta and 13 Jbeta primers. TCRdb's table, derived via immunoSEQ multiplex PCR, lists solely in-frame clones and lacks some. The sample has 150,000 to 200,000 clones, more than 70% seen once. Trimming removed 0 bases from V and 4 bases from J, with 15 bases in between. The CDR3 consists of 16 residues. The germline CDR1 and CDR2 sequences are MNHEY and SVGAGI. As for this clone: The antigen remains undetermined.

General study findings and limits: After further analysis at a later stage, 16,951 TCR beta sequences were associated with HLA alleles at 0.05 false discovery rate.

Input material: PBMCs. The gene calls are TRBV6-5 and TRBJ1-1; D is undetermined. This clonotype was obtained from a man aged 35 to 55 in good health and CMV-seropositive. DNA of the CDR3: TGTGCCAGCAGTTACTCGGGCCTGGGAGATGCCACTGAAGCTTTCTTT. It encodes CASSYSGLGDATEAFF.